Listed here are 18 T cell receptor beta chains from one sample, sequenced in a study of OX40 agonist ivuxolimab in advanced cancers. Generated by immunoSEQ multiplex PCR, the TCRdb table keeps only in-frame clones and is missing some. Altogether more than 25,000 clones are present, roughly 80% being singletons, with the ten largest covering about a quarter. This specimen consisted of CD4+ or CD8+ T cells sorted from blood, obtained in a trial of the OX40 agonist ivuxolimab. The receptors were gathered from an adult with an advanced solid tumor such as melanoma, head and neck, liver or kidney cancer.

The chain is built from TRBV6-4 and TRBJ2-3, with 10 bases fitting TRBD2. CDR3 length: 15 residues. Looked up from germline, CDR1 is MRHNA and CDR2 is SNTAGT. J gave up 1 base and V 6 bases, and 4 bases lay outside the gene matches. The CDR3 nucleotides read TGTGCCAGCAGAGAGCGGGAGGGCCGCACAGATACGCAGTATTTT. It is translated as CASREREGRTDTQYF.

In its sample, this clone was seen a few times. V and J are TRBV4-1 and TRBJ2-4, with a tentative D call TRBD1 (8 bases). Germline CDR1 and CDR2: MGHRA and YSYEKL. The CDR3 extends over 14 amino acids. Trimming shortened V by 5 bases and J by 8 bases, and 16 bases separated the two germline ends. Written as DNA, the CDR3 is TGCGCCAGCAGCTACCGGACAGGGAGGGACATTCAGTACTTC. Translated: CASSYRTGRDIQYF.

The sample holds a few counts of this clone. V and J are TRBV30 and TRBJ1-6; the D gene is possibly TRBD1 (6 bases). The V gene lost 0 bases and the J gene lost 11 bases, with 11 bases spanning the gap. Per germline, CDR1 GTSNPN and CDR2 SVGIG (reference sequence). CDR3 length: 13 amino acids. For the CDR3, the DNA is TGTGCCTGGAGTGTAGGGGCAGGGGCACCCCTCCACTTT. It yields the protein CAWSVGAGAPLHF.

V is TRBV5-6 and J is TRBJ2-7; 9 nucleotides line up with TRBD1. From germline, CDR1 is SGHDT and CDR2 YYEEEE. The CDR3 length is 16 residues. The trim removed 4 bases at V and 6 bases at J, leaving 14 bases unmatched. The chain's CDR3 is CASSLGFDMTGGEQYF. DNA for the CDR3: TGTGCCAGCAGCCTCGGTTTCGATATGACAGGGGGCGAGCAGTACTTC.

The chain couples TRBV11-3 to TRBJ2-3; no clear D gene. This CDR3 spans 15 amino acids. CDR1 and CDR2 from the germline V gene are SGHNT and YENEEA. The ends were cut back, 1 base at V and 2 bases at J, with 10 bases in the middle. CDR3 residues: CASSLVSALTDTQYF. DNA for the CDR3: TGTGCCAGCAGCTTAGTGAGTGCCCTCACAGATACGCAGTATTTT.

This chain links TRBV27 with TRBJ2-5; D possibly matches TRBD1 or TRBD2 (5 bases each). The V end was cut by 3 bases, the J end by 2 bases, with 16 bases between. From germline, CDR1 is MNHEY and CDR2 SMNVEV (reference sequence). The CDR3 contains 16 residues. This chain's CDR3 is CASSLGPGPGQETQYF. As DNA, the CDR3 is TGTGCCAGCAGTTTGGGACCGGGACCCGGACAAGAGACCCAGTACTTC.

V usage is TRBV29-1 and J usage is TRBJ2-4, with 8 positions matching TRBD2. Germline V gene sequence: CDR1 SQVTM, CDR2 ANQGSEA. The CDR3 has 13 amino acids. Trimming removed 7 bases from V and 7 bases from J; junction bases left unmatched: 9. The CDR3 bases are TGCAGCGCACTAATTAGCGGGATTAACATTCAGTACTTC. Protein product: CSALISGINIQYF.

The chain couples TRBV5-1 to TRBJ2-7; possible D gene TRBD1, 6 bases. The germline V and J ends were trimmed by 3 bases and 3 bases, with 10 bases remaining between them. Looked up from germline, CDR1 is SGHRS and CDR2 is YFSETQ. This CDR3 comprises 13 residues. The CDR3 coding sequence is TGCGCCAGCAGCTCCGGGACACACTACGAGCAGTACTTC. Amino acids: CASSSGTHYEQYF.

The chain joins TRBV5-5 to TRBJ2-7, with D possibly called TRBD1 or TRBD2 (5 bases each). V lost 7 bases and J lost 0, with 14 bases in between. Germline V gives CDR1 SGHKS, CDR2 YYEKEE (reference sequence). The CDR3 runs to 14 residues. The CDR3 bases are TGTGCCAGCTTTGGGACGGATAGCTCCTACGAGCAGTACTTC. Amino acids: CASFGTDSSYEQYF.

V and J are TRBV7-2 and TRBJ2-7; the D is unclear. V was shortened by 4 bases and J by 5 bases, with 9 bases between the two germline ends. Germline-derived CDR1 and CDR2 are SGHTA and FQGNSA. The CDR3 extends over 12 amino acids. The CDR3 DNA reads TGTGCCAGCAGCTCTTGGACGGACGAGCAGTACTTC. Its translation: CASSSWTDEQYF.

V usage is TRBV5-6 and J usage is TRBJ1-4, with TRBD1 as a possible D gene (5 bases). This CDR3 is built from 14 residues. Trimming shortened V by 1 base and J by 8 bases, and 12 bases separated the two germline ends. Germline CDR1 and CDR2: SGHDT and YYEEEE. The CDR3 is CASSLSQGGEKLFF. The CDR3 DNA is TGTGCCAGCAGCTTGAGTCAGGGCGGGGAAAAACTGTTTTTT. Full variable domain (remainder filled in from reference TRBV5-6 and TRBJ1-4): DAGVTQSPTHLIKTRGQQVTLRCSPKSGHDTVSWYQQALGQGPQFIFQYYEEEERQRGNFPDRFSGHQFPNYSSELNVNALLLGDSALYLCASSLSQGGEKLFFGSGTQLSVL.

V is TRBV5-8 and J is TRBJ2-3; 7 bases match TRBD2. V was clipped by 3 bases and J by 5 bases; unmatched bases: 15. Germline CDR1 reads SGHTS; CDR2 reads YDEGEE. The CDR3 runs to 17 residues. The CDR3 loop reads CASSSHQTSFSGDTQYF. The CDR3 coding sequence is TGTGCCAGCAGCTCCCACCAGACTAGCTTCTCTGGAGATACGCAGTATTTT.

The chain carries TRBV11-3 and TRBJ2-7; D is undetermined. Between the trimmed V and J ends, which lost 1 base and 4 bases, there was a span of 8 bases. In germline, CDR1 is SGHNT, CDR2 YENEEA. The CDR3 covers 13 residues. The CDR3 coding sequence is TGTGCCAGCAGCTTAGTCGACCGTTACGAGCAGTACTTC. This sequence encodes CASSLVDRYEQYF.

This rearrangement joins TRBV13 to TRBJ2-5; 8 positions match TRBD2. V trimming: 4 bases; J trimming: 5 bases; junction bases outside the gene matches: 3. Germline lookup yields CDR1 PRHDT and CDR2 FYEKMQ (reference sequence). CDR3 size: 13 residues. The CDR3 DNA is TGTGCCAGCAGCTACCCTAGCGGGGAGACCCAGTACTTC. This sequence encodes CASSYPSGETQYF.

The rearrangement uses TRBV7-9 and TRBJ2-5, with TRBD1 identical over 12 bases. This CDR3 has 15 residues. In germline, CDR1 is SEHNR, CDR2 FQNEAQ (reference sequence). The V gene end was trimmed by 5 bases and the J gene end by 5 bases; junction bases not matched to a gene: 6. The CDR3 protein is CASSPRDRGRETQYF. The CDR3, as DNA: TGTGCCAGCAGCCCCCGGGACAGGGGGCGGGAGACCCAGTACTTC.

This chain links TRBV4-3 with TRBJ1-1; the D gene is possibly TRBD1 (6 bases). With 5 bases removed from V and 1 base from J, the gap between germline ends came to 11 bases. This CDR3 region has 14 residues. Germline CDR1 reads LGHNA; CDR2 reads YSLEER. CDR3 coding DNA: TGCGCCAGCAGCAAGGGGGGTGAGAACACTGAAGCTTTCTTT. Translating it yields CASSKGGENTEAFF.

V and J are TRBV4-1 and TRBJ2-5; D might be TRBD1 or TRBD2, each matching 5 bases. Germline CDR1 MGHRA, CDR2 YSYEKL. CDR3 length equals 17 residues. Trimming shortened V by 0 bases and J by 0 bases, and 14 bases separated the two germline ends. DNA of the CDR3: TGCGCCAGCAGCCAAGAGAGGGGAGACAGAAACCAAGAGACCCAGTACTTC. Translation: CASSQERGDRNQETQYF.

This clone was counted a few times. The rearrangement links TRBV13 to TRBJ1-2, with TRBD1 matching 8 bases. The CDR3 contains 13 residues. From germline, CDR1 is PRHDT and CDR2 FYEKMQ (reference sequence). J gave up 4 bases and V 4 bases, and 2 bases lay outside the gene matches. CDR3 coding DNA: TGTGCCAGCAGCTCCGACAGGGGCTATGGCTACACCTTC. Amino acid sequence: CASSSDRGYGYTF.